This TCR beta chain was retrieved from a study of naive and memory T cell subsets (dated by TCRdb to the late 2010s). Some background on the complete study: An open-source, UMI-based TCR alpha and beta sequencing pipeline was applied to sorted naive and memory peripheral blood T cell subsets. RNA was DNase-treated and reverse transcribed with TCR constant-region primers, mostly using SuperScript III. The functional CMV T cell responses agreed completely with IgG serology results.

Separate amplification of TCR alpha and beta chain libraries was performed from the second PCR step onward. The CMV status of each donor was determined by measuring IFNgamma production from CD4+ T cells after fresh PBMCs had been stimulated overnight with CMV viral lysate. CD4 T cells were positively selected with Miltenyi beads, followed by positive selection of CD8 T cells from the CD4-negative fraction. Cells stained for CD3, CD4, CD8, CD45RA, CD27 and a live/dead dye were sorted on a BD Aria II into four subsets by CD45RA and CD27. Blood came from a few healthy volunteers, each fractionated into CD4 and CD8 T cells and then into four differentiation subsets. Roughly 130 ml of peripheral blood was collected from each donor, and PBMC were isolated by Ficoll-Paque PLUS density-gradient centrifugation. Sorted cells were lysed in RLT buffer, after which RNA was extracted using a Qiagen RNeasy kit and stored at -80 degrees C.

Library creation used UMI-ligation and nested PCR. The beta constant-region primer was an equimolar mix of two oligonucleotides covering both TRBC1 and TRBC2. Four rounds of PCR were used to amplify ligated cDNA, with nested alpha and beta constant-region primers being used together with the SP2 primer. A single-stranded oligonucleotide carrying the SP2 primer and a 12-nucleotide UMI was ligated to the 3' end of the cDNA by T4 RNA ligase 1. The ligation reaction was kept at 16 degrees C for roughly 20-24 hours. PCR2 was usually performed as a SYBR Green qPCR and halted at a preset threshold so that over-amplification would not occur. Apart from the first purification, every purification step used Agencourt AMPure XP magnetic beads. Libraries were quantified by Qubit and checked on a TapeStation, where a main peak was expected near 650 bp. The pooled libraries were sequenced on an Illumina MiSeq using v2 2x251 paired-end kits, which usually yielded about 0.95-2.1 million reads per sample. Each sample was pooled at 4 nM, and about 4.5-7.5% PhiX was included to help cluster recognition. On the study's bioinformatics: Decombinator assigned V and J genes to Demultiplexor-processed FASTQ reads by tag matching, allowing a single base-pair mismatch. UMIs were used by Collapsinator to correct both sequencing errors and frequency errors arising from PCR heterogeneity. TCRs were translated and CDR3s were extracted from the conserved cysteine to the FGXG phenylalanine by CDR3Translator, with non-productive sequences being flagged. Repertoires were subsampled to equal numbers of UMI-defined TCRs before Gini, Shannon entropy and inverse Simpson indices were calculated. Within the linear range, a power law was fitted by maximum likelihood to the distributions of clonotype abundance. When run on a single naive CD8 sample, MIGEC and the pipeline yielded similar UMI counts, similar unique TCR numbers and similar clonal distributions. One analysis removed from the naive repertoire any naive TCRs that were also found in any memory subset from the same donor. The repertoires were searched for 7,000 to 8,000 CMV-associated CDR3 sequences that had been compiled from VDJdb and a published dataset. Using fastp trimming at Q25 and MiXCR clonotype assembly, TCRdb reanalyzed the public sequencing data and kept in-frame beta chains. Every CDR3 protein is listed once, alongside the most common genes and DNA of its rows. It is TCRdb's table, rather than the study itself, that gives the V and J calls and clone size. The sample records fewer than 150,000 distinct CDR3 sequences, under 25% of which are singletons. The ten top clones hold 0.6% to 0.7% of the sample.

This clonotype appeared a few times. The antigen it recognizes is unknown. No per-base quality is available; no much larger clone lies one base away. Paper-wide results and their limitations: Naive repertoires, especially CD8, contained a few larger clonotypes, possibly memory cells re-expressing CD45RA. Gini index rose and Shannon and inverse Simpson diversity fell from naive through CM, EM and EMRA in both CD4 and CD8 cells. The repertoire findings for the naive and memory subsets could not be validated against a ground truth, as none was available. After error correction, over 95% of naive TCR sequences appeared only once, giving much steeper abundance distributions than memory subsets. A clonotype was defined as a single alpha or beta chain sequence rather than as a paired alpha/beta receptor. TCR abundance followed a power law whose exponent differed between naive and memory subsets but was consistent across the three individuals. RNA-based TCR counts may be influenced by expression changes linked to T cell activation and differentiation.

The sequence came from a human donor in good health. The specimen was naive CD8+ T cells from blood. What the cell subset or site label conveys for this sample: naive T cells, CD45RA high CD27+.

Here is the DNA: TGTGCCAGCAGTGAATTAGGGGAACACACAGATACGCAGTATTTT. This yields the protein CASSELGEHTDTQYF. The sequence joins TRBV25-1 to TRBJ2-3, with a weak D call of TRBD1 (5 bases match). As encoded in the germline V gene, CDR1 is MGHDK while CDR2 is SYGVNS. Deletion took 1 base off V and 2 bases off J, with a span of 10 bases between the germline ends. The CDR3 covers 15 residues, taking in both the cysteine and the phenylalanine. Only the CDR3 portion is preserved as DNA: 45 bases, with reading frame beginning at the first base.